The rows below give T cell receptor beta chains drawn from one sample of a study of cytomegalovirus exposure and HLA in healthy donors. Sequencing used immunoSEQ multiplex PCR; TCRdb keeps in-frame clones, though not all of them. This sample's clone table lists more than 40,000 clones. Material: PBMCs. The receptors here all came from a male donor in good health and CMV-seronegative. CDR3s include the opening cysteine and the closing phenylalanine or tryptophan. The D gene is left open where the match is weak.

d_call	v_call	j_call	cdr3_nt	cdr3_aa
TRBD1	TRBV9	TRBJ2-5	TGTGCCAGCAGCGTGCGTTCCGGGCCAGGATCAGACAGGGGATTTCAAGAGACCCAGTACTTC	CASSVRSGPGSDRGFQETQYF
TRBD2	TRBV6-1	TRBJ2-1	TGTGCCAGCAGTGAATGGGGGGGGTCCTACAATGAGCAGTTCTTC	CASSEWGGSYNEQFF
TRBD1	TRBV19	TRBJ2-5	TGTGCCAGTAGACAGGGGGGTTGGGAGACCCAGTACTTC	CASRQGGWETQYF
TRBD2	TRBV5-4	TRBJ2-1	TGTGCCAGCAAAGCGGGGGGGAGCTCCTACAATGAGCAGTTCTTC	CASKAGGSSYNEQFF
TRBD1	TRBV29-1	TRBJ1-5	TGCAGCGTTAGGGGCAGGGGGGATCAGCCCCAGCATTTT	CSVRGRGDQPQHF
TRBD1	TRBV6-5	TRBJ1-2	TGTGCCAGCTCGATAGGACAGGGACCGGGCTACACCTTC	CASSIGQGPGYTF
NA	TRBV15	TRBJ2-7	TGTGCCACCAGCAGATTGACTCTGACAGGTCCCTACGAGCAGTACTTC	CATSRLTLTGPYEQYF
NA	TRBV9	TRBJ1-2	TGTGCCAGCAGCGCGACGCAGGGGATGGGGTCGGGCTACACCTTC	CASSATQGMGSGYTF
TRBD2	TRBV6-1	TRBJ2-1	TGTGCCAGCAGTGACATGGCGGGGGGGCCGAGTCAGAAGTTCTTC	CASSDMAGGPSQKFF
NA	TRBV10-1	TRBJ2-7	TGCGCCAGCAGTGAGTCGGGCCACTACGAGCAGTACTTC	CASSESGHYEQYF
NA	TRBV7-8	TRBJ2-7	TGTGCCAGCAGCTTACAGGGTGACTACGAGCAGTACTTC	CASSLQGDYEQYF
TRBD1	TRBV30	TRBJ1-2	TGTGCCTGGAGTGCAGGCAGGGGGTATGGCTACACCTTC	CAWSAGRGYGYTF
TRBD1	TRBV4-3	TRBJ2-1	TGCGCCAGCAGCCAAGGTAGGACAGGGGGCAATGAGCAGTTCTTC	CASSQGRTGGNEQFF
NA	TRBV5-5	TRBJ2-2	TGTGCCAGCAGCTACATAGGGGTCACCGGGGAGCTGTTTTTT	CASSYIGVTGELFF
NA	TRBV2	TRBJ1-4	TGTGCCAGCAGACTAGCTGAAAAACTGTTTTTT	CASRLAEKLFF
NA	TRBV18	TRBJ1-2	TGTGCCAGCTCACCCGACCCGGGTGGCTACACCTTC	CASSPDPGGYTF
NA	TRBV5-1	TRBJ1-5	TGCGCCAGCAGCTTGTACGCAGGGGATCAGCCCCAGCATTTT	CASSLYAGDQPQHF
NA	TRBV5-1	TRBJ2-2	TGCGCCAGCAGCCGGAACACCGGGGAGCTGTTTTTT	CASSRNTGELFF
NA	TRBV10-3	TRBJ2-2	TGTGCCATCATGGCCGCTGGGGAGCTGTTTTTT	CAIMAAGELFF
TRBD1	TRBV19	TRBJ1-5	TGTGCCAGTAGTCCCTGGGACAGGGAAGGGTATCAGCCCCAGCATTTT	CASSPWDREGYQPQHF
NA	TRBV30	TRBJ2-7	TGTGCCTGGAGTGTTTGGATAGCGAGGGAGCAGTACTTC	CAWSVWIAREQYF
TRBD1	TRBV7-9	TRBJ1-3	TGTGCCAGCAGCTTACCCCAGGACAGGGTAGAACCCGGAAACACCATATATTTT	CASSLPQDRVEPGNTIYF
NA	TRBV10-3	TRBJ2-4	TGTGCCATCAGTGAGAACAGGGAAGGCATTCAGTACTTC	CAISENREGIQYF
TRBD1	TRBV5-6	TRBJ2-7	TGTGCCAGCAGCCCGGGACAGGGGTGGACCTACGAGCAGTACTTC	CASSPGQGWTYEQYF